A single sample gave rise to the 4 T cell receptor beta chains below, sequenced in a study of cytomegalovirus exposure and HLA in healthy donors. Both 60 Vbeta primers and 13 Jbeta primers went into the PCR. TCRdb's copy holds only in-frame clones and misses some; the assay was immunoSEQ multiplex PCR. The table lists tens of thousands of clones, about 79% of them singletons. Material for sequencing was PBMCs. The receptors stem from a female donor in good health and CMV-seronegative.

The chain joins TRBV7-9 to TRBJ1-2, with 7 bases matching TRBD1. V lost 5 bases, J lost 8 bases, and 14 bases stayed unmatched. This CDR3 has 15 amino acids. Germline V gene sequence: CDR1 SEHNR, CDR2 FQNEAQ (reference sequence). The CDR3 nucleotides read TGTGCCAGCAGCCCCCGGACAGGATCCACGTTGGGCTACACCTTC. Its protein is CASSPRTGSTLGYTF.

Regarding this clone: Other DNA sequences from this sample encode an identical CDR3 as well. V gene TRBV28 combines with J gene TRBJ1-2, with TRBD1 matching over 8 bases. There are 14 residues in the CDR3. Looked up from germline, CDR1 is MDHEN and CDR2 is SYDVKM. The J segment lost 4 bases and the V segment lost 6 bases, leaving 7 bases of the junction unmatched. The CDR3 spells CASSPSGQGYGYTF. The CDR3 DNA reads TGTGCCAGCAGCCCATCCGGACAGGGCTATGGCTACACCTTC.

V and J are TRBV6-5 and TRBJ1-1; D ambiguous. There are 15 residues in the CDR3. Trimming left V 10 bases short and J 4 bases short, with 22 bases between. Germline CDR1 is MNHEY and CDR2 is SVGAGI. CDR3 DNA: TGTGCCACCCTTCCATCGACTTACCCGGGCACTGAAGCTTTCTTT. Residues: CATLPSTYPGTEAFF.

The chain couples TRBV28 to TRBJ1-4, with unresolved D. Germline V lookup: CDR1 MDHEN, CDR2 SYDVKM. V lost 6 bases and J 6 bases, leaving 11 bases between the germline ends. The CDR3 extends over 13 amino acids. Here the CDR3 DNA reads TGTGCCAGCAGGAGGGAAAGATATGAAAAACTGTTTTTT. As protein: CASRRERYEKLFF. Combining the CDR3 with reference TRBV28 and TRBJ1-4 gives the whole variable domain DVKVTQSSRYLVKRTGEKVFLECVQDMDHENMFWYRQDPGLGLRLIYFSYDVKMKEKGDIPEGYSVSREKKERFSLILESASTNQTSMYLCASRRERYEKLFFGSGTQLSVL.